These 8 T cell receptor beta chains share one sample of origin, sequenced in a study of blood T cell repertoires in COVID-19. Data came from immunoSEQ multiplex PCR; TCRdb stores just in-frame clones and leaves some out. The repertoire consists of some 300,000 clones, with 65% to 90% occurring once and the leading ten covering about 4.6%. Sequenced: PBMCs or T cells enriched from blood (not recorded which). The receptor set was obtained from a man aged 25-40 years who had recovered from COVID-19.

This chain connects TRBV6-5 to TRBJ2-1, with a possible D match to TRBD1 (6 bases). The ends were cut back, 6 bases at V and 7 bases at J, with 16 bases in the middle. CDR1 and CDR2 (germline): MNHEY, SVGAGI. The CDR3 contains 14 residues. The CDR3 spells CASSAKGHSNEQFF. The CDR3 DNA reads as TGTGCCAGCAGCGCCAAGGGACATTCGAATGAGCAGTTCTTC.

This chain's CDR3 is CASSFTGLVTEAFF. The CDR3 bases are TGTGCCAGCAGCTTTACAGGATTGGTCACTGAAGCTTTCTTT. The chain is built from TRBV7-2 and TRBJ1-1; weak D call: TRBD1 (5 bases). Germline CDR1 SGHTA, CDR2 FQGNSA. There are 14 residues in the CDR3. V gave up 3 bases and J gave up 4 bases, with 12 bases separating them.

This chain connects TRBV7-9 to TRBJ1-6, with D possibly being TRBD1 (6 bases). Trimming pared 4 bases from V and 0 bases from J, leaving 16 bases between. The CDR3 contains 18 residues. Germline loops: CDR1 SEHNR, CDR2 FQNEAQ (reference sequence). The CDR3 sequence: CASSSNLQGSSYNSPLHF. CDR3 sequence (DNA): TGTGCCAGCAGCTCTAACCTCCAGGGGAGCTCCTATAATTCACCCCTCCACTTT.

CDR3 nucleotides: TGTGCCACCCGCAAGGGGCGGTATGAAAAACTGTTTTTT. Protein product: CATRKGRYEKLFF. The genes are TRBV19 and TRBJ1-4, with a tentative D call TRBD1 (5 bases). This CDR3 has 13 residues. Germline values: CDR1 LNHDA, CDR2 SQIVND (reference sequence). V dropped 10 bases and J dropped 6 bases, with 15 bases sitting between them.

To note about this clone: A read error may account for a junction end that differs from germline. The chain recombines TRBV12-3 or TRBV12-4 with TRBJ2-1; D uncertain. This CDR3 is 11 amino acids long. The CDR3 bases are TGTGCCAGCAGCTTAGGAGCGAGGCAGTTCTTC. It encodes CASSLGARQFF.

The chain has TRBV28 and TRBJ1-6; D ambiguous. V lost 3 bases, J lost 7 bases, and 10 bases lay in between. The CDR3 has 14 residues. Germline CDR1 is MDHEN and CDR2 is SYDVKM. Here the CDR3 reads CASSFGQVNSPLHF. The CDR3 bases are TGTGCCAGCAGTTTTGGGCAGGTGAATTCACCCCTCCACTTT. The whole variable domain, remainder taken from reference TRBV28 and TRBJ1-6, is DVKVTQSSRYLVKRTGEKVFLECVQDMDHENMFWYRQDPGLGLRLIYFSYDVKMKEKGDIPEGYSVSREKKERFSLILESASTNQTSMYLCASSFGQVNSPLHFGNGTRLTVT.

The V gene is TRBV19, the J gene TRBJ2-1; 10 bases line up with TRBD2. Unmatched junction bases numbered 3, after V lost 0 bases and J lost 4 bases. Germline V gives CDR1 LNHDA, CDR2 SQIVND (reference sequence). CDR3 length equals 16 residues. The CDR3 DNA reads as TGTGCCAGTAGTATAGACCCTAGCGGGGGTTACAATGAGCAGTTCTTC. This encodes CASSIDPSGGYNEQFF.

This clone was seen a few times. This sequence joins TRBV13 and TRBJ1-4; D is perhaps TRBD1 (5 bases). Germline V gene sequence: CDR1 PRHDT, CDR2 FYEKMQ (reference sequence). Trimming pared 5 bases from V and 0 bases from J, leaving 13 bases between. This CDR3 has 16 residues. CDR3: CASSLRGASTNEKLFF. CDR3 in DNA: TGTGCCAGCAGCCTACGTGGGGCGTCAACTAATGAAAAACTGTTTTTT.